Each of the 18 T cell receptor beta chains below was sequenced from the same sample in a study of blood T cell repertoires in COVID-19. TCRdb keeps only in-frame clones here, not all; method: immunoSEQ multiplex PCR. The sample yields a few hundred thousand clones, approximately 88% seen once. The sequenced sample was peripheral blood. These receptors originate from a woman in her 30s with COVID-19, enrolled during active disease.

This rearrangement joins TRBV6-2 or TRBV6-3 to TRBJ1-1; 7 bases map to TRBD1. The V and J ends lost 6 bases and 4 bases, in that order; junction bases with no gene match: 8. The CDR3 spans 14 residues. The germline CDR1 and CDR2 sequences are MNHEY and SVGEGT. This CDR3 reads CASSLTGWGTEAFF. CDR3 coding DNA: TGTGCCAGCAGCCTGACAGGGTGGGGCACTGAAGCTTTCTTT.

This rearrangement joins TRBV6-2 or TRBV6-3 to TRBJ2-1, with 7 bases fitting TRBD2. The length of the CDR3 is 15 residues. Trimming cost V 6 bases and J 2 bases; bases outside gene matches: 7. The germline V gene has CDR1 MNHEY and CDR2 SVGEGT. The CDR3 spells CASSRLAKTYNEQFF. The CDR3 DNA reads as TGTGCCAGCAGCCGACTAGCAAAGACCTACAATGAGCAGTTCTTC.

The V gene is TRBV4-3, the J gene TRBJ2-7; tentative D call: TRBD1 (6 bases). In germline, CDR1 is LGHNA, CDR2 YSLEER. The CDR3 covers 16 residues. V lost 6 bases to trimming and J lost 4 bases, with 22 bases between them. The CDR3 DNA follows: TGCGCCAGCAGTGGAGTCTCCGGGACAAATATTTACGAGCAGTACTTC. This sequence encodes CASSGVSGTNIYEQYF.

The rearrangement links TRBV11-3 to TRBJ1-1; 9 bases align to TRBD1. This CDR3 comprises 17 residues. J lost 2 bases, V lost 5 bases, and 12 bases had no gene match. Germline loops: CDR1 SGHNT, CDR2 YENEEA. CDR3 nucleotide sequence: TGTGCCAGCAGCCTCCGGACAGGGGCTGGGTATAACACTGAAGCTTTCTTT. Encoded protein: CASSLRTGAGYNTEAFF.

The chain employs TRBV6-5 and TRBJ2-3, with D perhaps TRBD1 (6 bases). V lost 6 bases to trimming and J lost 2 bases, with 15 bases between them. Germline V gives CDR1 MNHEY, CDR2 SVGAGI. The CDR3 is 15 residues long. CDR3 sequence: CASSHRARPTDTQYF. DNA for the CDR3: TGTGCCAGCAGCCACAGGGCCCGTCCCACAGATACGCAGTATTTT.

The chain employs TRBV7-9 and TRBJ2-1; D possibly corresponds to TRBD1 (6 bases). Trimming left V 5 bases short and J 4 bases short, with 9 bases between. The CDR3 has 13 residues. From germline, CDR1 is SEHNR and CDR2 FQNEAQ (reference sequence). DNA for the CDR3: TGTGCCAGCAGCGGGACACTTTACAATGAGCAGTTCTTC. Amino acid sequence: CASSGTLYNEQFF.

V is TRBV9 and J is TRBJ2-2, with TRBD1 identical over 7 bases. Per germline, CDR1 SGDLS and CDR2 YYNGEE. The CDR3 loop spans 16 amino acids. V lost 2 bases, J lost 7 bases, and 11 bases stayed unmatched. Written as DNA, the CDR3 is TGTGCCAGCAGCGTGTATACGACAGGGCTGGGCGGGGAGCTGTTTTTT. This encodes CASSVYTTGLGGELFF.

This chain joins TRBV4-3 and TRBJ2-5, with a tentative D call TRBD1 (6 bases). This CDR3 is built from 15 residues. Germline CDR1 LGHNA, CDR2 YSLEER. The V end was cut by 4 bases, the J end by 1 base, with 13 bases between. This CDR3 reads CASSRLTGFQETQYF. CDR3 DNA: TGCGCCAGCAGCCGACTTACAGGGTTCCAAGAGACCCAGTACTTC.

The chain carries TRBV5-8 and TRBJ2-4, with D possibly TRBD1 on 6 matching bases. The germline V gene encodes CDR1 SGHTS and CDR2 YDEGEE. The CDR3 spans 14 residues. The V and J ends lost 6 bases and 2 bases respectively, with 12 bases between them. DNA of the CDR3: TGTGCCAGCACCTCAGGGGTATCCAAAAACATTCAGTACTTC. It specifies CASTSGVSKNIQYF.

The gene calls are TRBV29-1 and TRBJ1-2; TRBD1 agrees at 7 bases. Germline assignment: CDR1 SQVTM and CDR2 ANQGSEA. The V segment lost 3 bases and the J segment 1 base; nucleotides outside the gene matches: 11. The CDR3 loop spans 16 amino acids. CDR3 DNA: TGCAGCGTTGACATAAACAGGGGCCGGGGTAACTATGGCTACACCTTC. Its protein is CSVDINRGRGNYGYTF.

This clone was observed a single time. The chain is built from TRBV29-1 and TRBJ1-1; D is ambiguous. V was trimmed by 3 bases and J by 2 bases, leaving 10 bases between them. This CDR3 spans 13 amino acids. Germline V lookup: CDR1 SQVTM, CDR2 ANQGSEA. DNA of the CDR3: TGCAGCGTTGAGAGGCGGTTCAACACTGAAGCTTTCTTT. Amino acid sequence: CSVERRFNTEAFF.

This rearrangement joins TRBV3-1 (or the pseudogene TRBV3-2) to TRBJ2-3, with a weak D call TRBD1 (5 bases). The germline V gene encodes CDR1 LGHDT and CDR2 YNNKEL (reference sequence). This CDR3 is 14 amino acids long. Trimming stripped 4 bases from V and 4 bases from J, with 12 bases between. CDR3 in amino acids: CASSPRQGPDTQYF. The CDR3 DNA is TGTGCCAGCAGCCCTCGGCAGGGCCCAGATACGCAGTATTTT.

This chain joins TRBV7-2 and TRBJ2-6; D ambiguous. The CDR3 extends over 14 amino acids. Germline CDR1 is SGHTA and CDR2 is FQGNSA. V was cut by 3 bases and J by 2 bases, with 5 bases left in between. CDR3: CASSLSTGANVLTF. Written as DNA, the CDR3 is TGTGCCAGCAGCTTGTCCACTGGGGCCAACGTCCTGACTTTC.

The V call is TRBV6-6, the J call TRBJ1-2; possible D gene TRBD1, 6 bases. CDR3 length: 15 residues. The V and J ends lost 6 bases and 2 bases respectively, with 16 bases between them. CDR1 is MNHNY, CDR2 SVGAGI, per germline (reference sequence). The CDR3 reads CASSQRQGKNYGYTF. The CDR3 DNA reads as TGTGCCAGCAGCCAGAGGCAGGGGAAAAACTATGGCTACACCTTC.

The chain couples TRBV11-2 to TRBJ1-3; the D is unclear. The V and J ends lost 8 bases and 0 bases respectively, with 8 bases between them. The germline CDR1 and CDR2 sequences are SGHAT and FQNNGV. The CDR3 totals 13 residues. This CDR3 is CASATSSGNTIYF. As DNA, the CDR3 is TGTGCCAGCGCCACAAGCTCTGGAAACACCATATATTTT.

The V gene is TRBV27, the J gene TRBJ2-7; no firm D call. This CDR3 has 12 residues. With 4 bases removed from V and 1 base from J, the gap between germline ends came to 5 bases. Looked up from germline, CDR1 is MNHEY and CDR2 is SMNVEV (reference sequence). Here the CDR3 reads CASSSPSYEQYF. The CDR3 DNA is TGTGCCAGCAGTTCCCCGTCCTACGAGCAGTACTTC.

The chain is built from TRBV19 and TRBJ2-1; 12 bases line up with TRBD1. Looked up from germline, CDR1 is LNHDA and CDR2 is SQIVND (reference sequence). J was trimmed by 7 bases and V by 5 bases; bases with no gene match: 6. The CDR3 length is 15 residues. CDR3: CASSFGTGGGNEQFF. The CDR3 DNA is TGTGCCAGTAGTTTCGGGACAGGGGGCGGAAATGAGCAGTTCTTC.

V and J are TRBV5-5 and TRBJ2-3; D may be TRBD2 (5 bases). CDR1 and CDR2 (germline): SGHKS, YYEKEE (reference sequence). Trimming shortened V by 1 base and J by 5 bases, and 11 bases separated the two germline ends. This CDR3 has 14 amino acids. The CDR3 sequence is CASSLRLAGDTQYF. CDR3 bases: TGTGCCAGCAGCTTGAGGCTAGCCGGAGATACGCAGTATTTT.